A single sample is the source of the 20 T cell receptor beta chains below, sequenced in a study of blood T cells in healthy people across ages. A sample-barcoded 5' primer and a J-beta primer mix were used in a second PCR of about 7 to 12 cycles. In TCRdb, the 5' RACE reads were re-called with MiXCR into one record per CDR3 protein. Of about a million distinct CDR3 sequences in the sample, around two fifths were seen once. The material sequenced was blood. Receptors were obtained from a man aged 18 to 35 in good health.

This CDR3 reads CASSPPNGGNTDTQYF. CDR3 nucleotides: TGTGCCAGCTCACCACCGAATGGGGGCAACACAGATACGCAGTATTTT. This rearrangement joins TRBV18 to TRBJ2-3, with a tentative D call TRBD1 (6 bases). There are 16 residues in the CDR3. CDR1 and CDR2 from the germline V gene are KGHSH and LQKENI. V was cut by 0 bases and J by 2 bases, with 12 bases left in between.

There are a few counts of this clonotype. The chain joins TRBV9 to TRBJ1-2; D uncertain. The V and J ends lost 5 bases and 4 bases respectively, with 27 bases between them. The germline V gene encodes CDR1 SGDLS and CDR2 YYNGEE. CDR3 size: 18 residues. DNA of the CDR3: TGTGCCAGCAGTGATCCGGGATCCGGAGGTGAGAAGGGCTATGGCTACACCTTC. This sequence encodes CASSDPGSGGEKGYGYTF. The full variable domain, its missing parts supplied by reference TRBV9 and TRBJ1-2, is DSGVTQTPKHLITATGQRVTLRCSPRSGDLSVYWYQQSLDQGLQFLIQYYNGEERAKGNILERFSAQQFPDLHSELNLSSLELGDSALYFCASSDPGSGGEKGYGYTFGSGTRLTVV.

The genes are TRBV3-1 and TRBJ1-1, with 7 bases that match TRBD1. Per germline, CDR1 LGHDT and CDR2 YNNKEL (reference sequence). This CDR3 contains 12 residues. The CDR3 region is CTTGTVNTEAFF. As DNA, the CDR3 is TGTACCACCGGGACAGTGAACACTGAAGCTTTCTTT.

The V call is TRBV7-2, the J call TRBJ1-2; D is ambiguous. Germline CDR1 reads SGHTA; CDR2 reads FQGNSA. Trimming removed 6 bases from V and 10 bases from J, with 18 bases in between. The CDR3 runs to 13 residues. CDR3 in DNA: TGTGCCAGCAGAATGGCACAGTCCGATAACTACACCTTC. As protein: CASRMAQSDNYTF.

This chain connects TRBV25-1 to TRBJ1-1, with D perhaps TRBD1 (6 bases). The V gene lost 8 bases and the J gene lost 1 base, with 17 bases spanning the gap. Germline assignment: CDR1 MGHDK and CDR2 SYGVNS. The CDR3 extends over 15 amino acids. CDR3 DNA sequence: TGTGCCAGCGGGGGGACACCGGAAGAGAACACTGAAGCTTTCTTT. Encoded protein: CASGGTPEENTEAFF.

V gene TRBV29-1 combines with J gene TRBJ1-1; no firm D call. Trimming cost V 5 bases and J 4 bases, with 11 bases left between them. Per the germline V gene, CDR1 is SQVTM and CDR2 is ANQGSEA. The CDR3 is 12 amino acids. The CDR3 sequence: CSVRGWGTEAFF. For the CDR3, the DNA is TGCAGCGTTCGTGGCTGGGGCACTGAAGCTTTCTTT.

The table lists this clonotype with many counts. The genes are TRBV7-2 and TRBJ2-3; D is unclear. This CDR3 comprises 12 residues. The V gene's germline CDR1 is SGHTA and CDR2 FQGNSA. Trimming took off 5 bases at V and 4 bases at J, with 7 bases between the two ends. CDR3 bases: TGTGCCAGCAGCGGTCTATCAGATACGCAGTATTTT. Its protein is CASSGLSDTQYF.

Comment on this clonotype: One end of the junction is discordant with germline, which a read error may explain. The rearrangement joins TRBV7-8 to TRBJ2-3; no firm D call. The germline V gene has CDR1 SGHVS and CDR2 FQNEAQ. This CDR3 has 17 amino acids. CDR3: CASSLNRSPTFTETQYF. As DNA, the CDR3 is TGTGCCAGCAGCCTAAATAGGAGTCCCACCTTTACAGAGACGCAGTATTTT. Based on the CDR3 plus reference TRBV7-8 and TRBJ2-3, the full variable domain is GAGVSQSPRYKVAKRGQDVALRCDPISGHVSLFWYQQALGQGPEFLTYFQNEAQLDKSGLPSDRFFAERPEGSVSTLKIQRTQQEDSAVYLCASSLNRSPTFTETQYFGPGTRLTVL.

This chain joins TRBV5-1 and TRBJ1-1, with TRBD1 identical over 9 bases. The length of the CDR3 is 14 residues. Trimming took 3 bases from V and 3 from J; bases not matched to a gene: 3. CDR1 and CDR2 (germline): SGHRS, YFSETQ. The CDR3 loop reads CASSYRGPDTEAFF. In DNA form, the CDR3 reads TGCGCCAGCAGCTACAGGGGGCCTGACACTGAAGCTTTCTTT.

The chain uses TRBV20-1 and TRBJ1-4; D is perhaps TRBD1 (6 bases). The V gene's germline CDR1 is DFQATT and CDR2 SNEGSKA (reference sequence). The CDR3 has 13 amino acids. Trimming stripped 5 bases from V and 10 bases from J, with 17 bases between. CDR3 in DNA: TGCAGTGCTCTCAACTCACGAGGGGGAAAACTGTTTTTT. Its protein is CSALNSRGGKLFF.

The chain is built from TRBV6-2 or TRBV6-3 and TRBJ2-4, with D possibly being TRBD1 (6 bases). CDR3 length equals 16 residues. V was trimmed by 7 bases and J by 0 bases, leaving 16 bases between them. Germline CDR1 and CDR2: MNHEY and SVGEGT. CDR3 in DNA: TGTGCCAGCAATCATCGTTCAGGGGTAGCCAAAAACATTCAGTACTTC. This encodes CASNHRSGVAKNIQYF.

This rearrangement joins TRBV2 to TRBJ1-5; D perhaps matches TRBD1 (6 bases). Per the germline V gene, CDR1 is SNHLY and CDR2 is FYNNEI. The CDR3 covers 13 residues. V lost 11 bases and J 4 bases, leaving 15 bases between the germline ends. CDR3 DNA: TGTGCCGGGGGGCCCAAGAGAAATCAGCCCCAGCATTTT. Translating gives CAGGPKRNQPQHF.

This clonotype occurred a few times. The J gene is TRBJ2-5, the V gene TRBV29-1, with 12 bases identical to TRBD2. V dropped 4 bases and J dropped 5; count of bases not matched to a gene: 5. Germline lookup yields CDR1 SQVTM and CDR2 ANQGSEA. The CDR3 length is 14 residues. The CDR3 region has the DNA TGCAGCGTTGCTAGCGGGGGGGCTGGGGAGACCCAGTACTTC. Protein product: CSVASGGAGETQYF. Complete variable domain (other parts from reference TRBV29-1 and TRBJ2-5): SAVISQKPSRDICQRGTSLTIQCQVDSQVTMMFWYRQQPGQSLTLIATANQGSEATYESGFVIDKFPISRPNLTFSTLTVSNMSPEDSSIYLCSVASGGAGETQYFGPGTRLLVL.

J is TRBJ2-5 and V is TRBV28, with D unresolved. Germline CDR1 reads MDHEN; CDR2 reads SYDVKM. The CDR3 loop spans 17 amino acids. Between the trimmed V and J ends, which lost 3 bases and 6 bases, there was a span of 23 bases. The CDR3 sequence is CASSFLDHGEGMKTQYF. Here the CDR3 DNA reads TGTGCCAGCAGTTTCCTCGATCATGGGGAAGGGATGAAGACCCAGTACTTC.

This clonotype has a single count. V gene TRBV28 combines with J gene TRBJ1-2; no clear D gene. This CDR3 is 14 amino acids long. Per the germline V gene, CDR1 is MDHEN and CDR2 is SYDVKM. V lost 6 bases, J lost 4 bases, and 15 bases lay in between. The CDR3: CASSPIGKSYGYTF. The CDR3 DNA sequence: TGTGCCAGCAGCCCTATCGGGAAAAGCTATGGCTACACCTTC.

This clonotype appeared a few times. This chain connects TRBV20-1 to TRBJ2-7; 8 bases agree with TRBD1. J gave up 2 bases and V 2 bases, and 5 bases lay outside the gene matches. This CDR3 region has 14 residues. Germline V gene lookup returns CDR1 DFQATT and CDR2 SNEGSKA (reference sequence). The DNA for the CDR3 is TGCAGTGCTAGAACCGGGACAGGACCCTACGAGCAGTACTTC. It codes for CSARTGTGPYEQYF.

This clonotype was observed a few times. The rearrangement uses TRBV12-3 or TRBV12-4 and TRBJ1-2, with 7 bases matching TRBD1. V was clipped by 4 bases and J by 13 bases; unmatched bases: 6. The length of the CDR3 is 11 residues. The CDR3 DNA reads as TGTGCCAGCAGTTCCCGACAGGGCCCCACCTTC. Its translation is CASSSRQGPTF.

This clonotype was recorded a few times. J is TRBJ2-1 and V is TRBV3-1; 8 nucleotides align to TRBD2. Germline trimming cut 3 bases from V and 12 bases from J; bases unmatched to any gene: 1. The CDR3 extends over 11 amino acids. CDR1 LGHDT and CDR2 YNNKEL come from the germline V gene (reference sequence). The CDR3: CASSQSGGQFF. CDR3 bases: TGTGCCAGCAGCCAGAGCGGGGGGCAGTTCTTC.

CDR3 region: CASIPLGGVSTRAEAFF. The CDR3 coding sequence is TGTGCCAGCATTCCCCTCGGGGGAGTTAGTACGAGGGCTGAAGCTTTCTTT. The genes are TRBV27 and TRBJ1-1; maybe TRBD1 (5 bases). The V gene lost 7 bases and the J gene lost 6 bases, with 27 bases spanning the gap. The germline gives CDR1 MNHEY, CDR2 SMNVEV (reference sequence). CDR3 length: 17 amino acids.

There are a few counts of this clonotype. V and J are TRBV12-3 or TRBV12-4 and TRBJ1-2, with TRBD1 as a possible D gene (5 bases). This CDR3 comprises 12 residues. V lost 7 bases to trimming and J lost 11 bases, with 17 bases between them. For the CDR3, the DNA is TGTGCCAGCACCCTGGGGACGGGGGGTTACACCTTC. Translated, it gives CASTLGTGGYTF.